These 31 T cell receptor beta chains came from one sample sequenced in a study of T cells after posttransplantation cyclophosphamide. Methotrexate plus calcineurin inhibitor accompanied controls' myeloablative marrow transplants; sampling was 1 year later. Here immunoSEQ multiplex PCR was the method, and the copy in TCRdb shows in-frame clones only, minus some. Among some 21,000 clones listed, just over 85% were seen once. This specimen was PBMCs, taken 362 days after allogeneic stem cell transplant with calcineurin inhibitor and methotrexate. These receptors were collected from a female patient in her 30s who received an allogeneic stem cell transplant from an unrelated donor, was CMV-positive, and had acute and chronic GVHD. Some T cells may be transferred from the graft donor.

The chain combines TRBV19 with TRBJ2-7, with a weak D call TRBD2 (6 bases). Germline V gene sequence: CDR1 LNHDA, CDR2 SQIVND (reference sequence). With 4 bases removed from V and 6 bases from J, the gap between germline ends came to 16 bases. The CDR3 consists of 14 residues. The CDR3 bases are TGTGCCAGTAGTACCTCGGAGGGCCCGGGCGAGCAGTACTTC. Protein: CASSTSEGPGEQYF.

This sequence joins TRBV14 and TRBJ2-1; TRBD2 agrees at 9 bases. V lost 3 bases and J lost 5; bases outside the gene matches: 5. CDR1 is SGHDN and CDR2 is FVKESK in the germline V gene. The CDR3 consists of 15 residues. The CDR3 DNA reads as TGTGCCAGCAGCCATTTCCTAGCGGGGAACAATGAGCAGTTCTTC. Translating gives CASSHFLAGNNEQFF.

The CDR3: CASSPPSAGVRHEQFF. The CDR3 region has the DNA TGCGCCAGCAGCCCTCCCTCAGCGGGGGTCAGGCATGAGCAGTTCTTC. This rearrangement joins TRBV4-1 to TRBJ2-1; 8 bases align to TRBD2. The CDR3 spans 16 residues. After removal of 4 bases from V and 8 bases from J, the junction contained 13 bases not matched to a gene. CDR1 MGHRA and CDR2 YSYEKL come from the germline V gene.

The gene calls are TRBV6-6 and TRBJ1-2; 8 positions agree with TRBD1. The germline V gene encodes CDR1 MNHNY and CDR2 SVGAGI (reference sequence). V was pared by 2 bases and J by 7 bases, with 9 bases of the junction left unmatched. The CDR3 loop spans 15 amino acids. This chain's CDR3 is CASSYRGQGAGGYTF. CDR3 coding DNA: TGTGCCAGCAGTTACCGGGGGCAGGGGGCGGGTGGCTACACCTTC.

This CDR3 is CASSIMLEAYGYTF. CDR3 coding DNA: TGTGCCAGTAGTATAATGCTTGAGGCATATGGCTACACCTTC. The chain is built from TRBV19 and TRBJ1-2, with unresolved D. Germline V lookup: CDR1 LNHDA, CDR2 SQIVND (reference sequence). Trimming removed 2 bases from V and 5 bases from J, with 12 bases in between. The CDR3 extends over 14 amino acids.

The sample holds a few counts of this clone. V and J are TRBV5-4 and TRBJ1-4, with D perhaps TRBD1 (6 bases). The V end lost 4 bases, the J end lost 8 bases, and 15 bases lay between the germline ends. Looked up from germline, CDR1 is SGHNT and CDR2 is YYREEE (reference sequence). This CDR3 comprises 14 residues. CDR3 sequence: CASSLMGGREKLFF. CDR3 nucleotide sequence: TGTGCCAGCAGCCTCATGGGGGGGCGCGAAAAACTGTTTTTT.

Concerning this clone: One end of the junction does not line up with germline, which may come from a read error. The rearrangement uses TRBV7-7 and TRBJ2-5; no definite D call. Looked up from germline, CDR1 is SSHAT and CDR2 is FNYEAQ (reference sequence). The CDR3 spans 15 residues. The CDR3 sequence is CASSNPTDFRETQYF. CDR3 DNA sequence: TGTGCTAGCAGCAATCCAACAGATTTTCGAGAGACCCAGTACTTC.

The gene calls are TRBV7-3 and TRBJ1-2; a possible D gene is TRBD1 (6 bases). The germline gives CDR1 SGHTA, CDR2 FQGTGA. The CDR3 is made up of 13 amino acids. The V gene lost 8 bases and the J gene lost 8 bases, with 18 bases spanning the gap. The CDR3: CASSPGGGDGYTF. CDR3 DNA: TGTGCCAGCTCCCCGGGAGGGGGTGACGGCTACACCTTC.

This rearrangement joins TRBV29-1 to TRBJ1-1; D is unclear. The CDR3 contains 13 residues. CDR1 and CDR2 (germline): SQVTM, ANQGSEA. Deletions cut 7 bases from V and 0 bases from J, with 12 bases between. The CDR3 loop reads CSAHSFMNTEAFF. CDR3 bases: TGCAGCGCTCACAGCTTTATGAACACTGAAGCTTTCTTT.

This clone was detected a few times. This chain uses TRBV5-8 with TRBJ1-4; D gene unclear. CDR3 length: 13 amino acids. Trimming took 4 bases from V and 6 from J, leaving 10 bases between them. Per the germline V gene, CDR1 is SGHTS and CDR2 is YDEGEE. The CDR3 sequence is CASSTEEDEKLFF. CDR3 DNA: TGTGCCAGCAGCACTGAGGAGGATGAAAAACTGTTTTTT.

The chain is built from TRBV6-5 and TRBJ1-1; 7 bases line up with TRBD1. This CDR3 has 13 amino acids. Germline values: CDR1 MNHEY, CDR2 SVGAGI. V was pared by 6 bases and J by 1 base, with 2 bases of the junction left unmatched. The CDR3 region has the DNA TGTGCCAGCAGACAGGGGACGAACACTGAAGCTTTCTTT. Its translation is CASRQGTNTEAFF.

In its sample, this clone was seen once. J is TRBJ2-2 and V is TRBV6-5; the match to TRBD2 covers 9 bases. CDR1 MNHEY and CDR2 SVGAGI come from the germline V gene. The CDR3 contains 16 residues. With V trimmed by 4 bases and J by 4 bases, 7 bases remained unmatched. Here the CDR3 DNA reads TGTGCCAGCAGTTTCGGCGGGAGGGCCGTCACCGGGGAGCTGTTTTTT. Translated: CASSFGGRAVTGELFF.

As concerns this clone: Other DNA sequences in the sample encode the same CDR3. V gene TRBV20-1 combines with J gene TRBJ2-1; tentatively, D is TRBD2 (5 bases). Looked up from germline, CDR1 is DFQATT and CDR2 is SNEGSKA (reference sequence). The V end lost 2 bases, the J end lost 7 bases, and 6 bases lay between the germline ends. The CDR3 is 11 amino acids. The CDR3 here is CSARTSNEQFF. CDR3 bases: TGCAGTGCTAGAACTAGTAATGAGCAGTTCTTC.

This chain connects TRBV2 to TRBJ2-6; 8 bases are a match to TRBD1. The CDR3 covers 16 residues. V was pared by 7 bases and J by 2 bases, with 7 bases of the junction left unmatched. CDR1 is SNHLY and CDR2 is FYNNEI in the germline V gene. The CDR3 nucleotides read TGTGCCAGCATTTGGACAGGGTTTGCTGGGGCCAACGTCCTGACTTTC. Its translation: CASIWTGFAGANVLTF.

The chain couples TRBV2 to TRBJ2-7; maybe TRBD1 (6 bases). This CDR3 region has 11 residues. Trimming removed 10 bases at V and 9 bases at J, with 16 bases between. The germline V gene has CDR1 SNHLY and CDR2 FYNNEI. CDR3: CATKTGLGQYF. CDR3 DNA sequence: TGTGCCACCAAGACAGGATTGGGGCAGTACTTC. The whole variable domain, remainder taken from reference TRBV2 and TRBJ2-7, is EPEVTQTPSHQVTQMGQEVILRCVPISNHLYFYWYRQILGQKVEFLVSFYNNEISEKSEIFDDQFSVERPDGSNFTLKIRSTKLEDSAMYFCATKTGLGQYFGPGTRLTVT.

The genes are TRBV28 and TRBJ2-5, with a tentative D call TRBD2 (6 bases). Near its end, the DNA agrees better with TRBJ2-7, so the J call may be wrong. This CDR3 is built from 14 residues. Germline loops: CDR1 MDHEN, CDR2 SYDVKM. The CDR3 reads CASRVAATFYEQYF. The DNA for the CDR3 is TGTGCCAGCAGAGTAGCGGCGACCTTTTACGAGCAGTACTTC.

The chain joins TRBV19 to TRBJ1-3, with 10 bases fitting TRBD1. CDR1 LNHDA and CDR2 SQIVND come from the germline V gene (reference sequence). V shed 7 bases and J 0 bases; nucleotides not matched to a gene: 6. This CDR3 spans 16 amino acids. CDR3 in amino acids: CASTGQGVSSGNTIYF. The CDR3 DNA follows: TGTGCCAGTACCGGACAGGGGGTTTCCTCTGGAAACACCATATATTTT.

The chain has TRBV7-9 and TRBJ2-2, with D maybe TRBD1 (5 bases). V gave up 0 bases and J gave up 7 bases, with 9 bases separating them. This CDR3 region has 14 residues. Germline assignment: CDR1 SEHNR and CDR2 FQNEAQ (reference sequence). This chain's CDR3 is CASSLARANGELFF. The CDR3, as DNA: TGTGCCAGCAGCTTAGCCAGGGCGAACGGGGAGCTGTTTTTT.

This chain links TRBV7-3 with TRBJ2-1, with D perhaps TRBD2 (5 bases). With 3 bases removed from V and 0 bases from J, the gap between germline ends came to 6 bases. This CDR3 spans 14 amino acids. Germline-derived CDR1 and CDR2 are SGHTA and FQGTGA. CDR3: CASSLRASYNEQFF. CDR3 bases: TGTGCCAGCAGCTTGCGGGCCTCCTACAATGAGCAGTTCTTC.

This clone was observed a single time. V usage is TRBV6-1 and J usage is TRBJ1-1; D perhaps matches TRBD1 (5 bases). Germline CDR1 is MNHNS and CDR2 is SASEGT. The CDR3 spans 14 residues. V gave up 3 bases and J gave up 7 bases, with 15 bases separating them. The CDR3 DNA reads TGTGCCAGCAGTGAGGGTCCGCGGGGACTTGAAGCTTTCTTT. It specifies CASSEGPRGLEAFF.

The genes are TRBV5-1 and TRBJ1-3, with 10 bases matching TRBD1. This CDR3 spans 18 amino acids. Germline V lookup: CDR1 SGHRS, CDR2 YFSETQ. V lost 0 bases to trimming and J lost 4 bases; unmatched junction nucleotides: 10. CDR3 in DNA: TGCGCCAGCAGCTTGGCCACTACCCGGACAGGGGGAGGAAACACCATATATTTT. This gives the protein CASSLATTRTGGGNTIYF.

V gene TRBV21-1 combines with J gene TRBJ2-5; the table's D gene call, TRBD1, was not cross checked with the DNA. TRBV21-1 is designated a pseudogene. The CDR3 has 16 residues. CDR3 DNA sequence: TGTGCCAGCAGTGGCTTGGCGGGCTACAGGGTGGAGACCCAGTACTTC. Protein product: CASSGLAGYRVETQYF.

This clone was counted a single time. The gene calls are TRBV2 and TRBJ1-4; no clear D gene. CDR1 is SNHLY and CDR2 is FYNNEI in the germline V gene. Trimming shortened V by 7 bases and J by 9 bases, and 9 bases separated the two germline ends. The CDR3 length is 11 residues. As DNA, the CDR3 is TGTGCCAGCAACGAGGTCCAAAAACTGTTTTTT. Amino acids: CASNEVQKLFF.

The V call is TRBV29-1, the J call TRBJ1-2, with D possibly TRBD1 on 5 matching bases. The germline V and J ends were trimmed by 7 bases and 5 bases, with 20 bases remaining between them. Germline CDR1 SQVTM, CDR2 ANQGSEA. The CDR3 is 14 amino acids. The CDR3 loop reads CSAPSGDSRYGYTF. The CDR3 region has the DNA TGCAGCGCCCCCTCCGGAGACAGCCGGTATGGCTACACCTTC.

The J gene is TRBJ2-1, the V gene TRBV19; D is perhaps TRBD1 (5 bases). In germline, CDR1 is LNHDA, CDR2 SQIVND (reference sequence). Trimming removed 3 bases at V and 6 bases at J, with 12 bases between. The length of the CDR3 is 14 residues. The CDR3 protein is CASSMVGVRNEQFF. In DNA form, the CDR3 reads TGTGCCAGTAGTATGGTAGGGGTCCGCAATGAGCAGTTCTTC. The full variable domain, with the rest looked up from reference TRBV19 and TRBJ2-1, is DGGITQSPKYLFRKEGQNVTLSCEQNLNHDAMYWYRQDPGQGLRLIYYSQIVNDFQKGDIAEGYSVSREKKESFPLTVTSAQKNPTAFYLCASSMVGVRNEQFFGPGTRLTVL.

The chain recombines TRBV4-1 with TRBJ2-7, with 11 bases lining up with TRBD1. Germline CDR1 MGHRA, CDR2 YSYEKL. This CDR3 has 16 amino acids. V lost 3 bases, J lost 0 bases, and 4 bases stayed unmatched. The CDR3 DNA reads as TGCGCCAGCAGCCATGGACAGGGGGCTAGCTCCTACGAGCAGTACTTC. As protein: CASSHGQGASSYEQYF.

The V and J genes are TRBV18 and TRBJ2-7, with 9 nucleotides matching TRBD1. The CDR3 has 14 residues. J gave up 3 bases and V 3 bases, and 3 bases lay outside the gene matches. Germline assignment: CDR1 KGHSH and CDR2 LQKENI. The CDR3 loop reads CASSPETGGYEQYF. The CDR3, as DNA: TGTGCCAGCTCACCCGAGACAGGGGGCTACGAGCAGTACTTC.

The chain joins TRBV30 to TRBJ2-7, with a possible D match to TRBD1 (6 bases). There are 13 residues in the CDR3. Germline CDR1 is GTSNPN and CDR2 is SVGIG (reference sequence). The germline V and J ends were trimmed by 5 bases and 4 bases, with 15 bases remaining between them. CDR3 DNA sequence: TGTGCCTGGCGTAGGGACACATTATACGAGCAGTACTTC. This sequence encodes CAWRRDTLYEQYF.

This clone was seen more than once but under ten times. V usage is TRBV6-1 and J usage is TRBJ1-1; a weak D match, TRBD1 (6 bases). CDR3 length: 15 amino acids. Germline CDR1 and CDR2: MNHNS and SASEGT. V was shortened by 6 bases and J by 1 base, with 15 bases between the two germline ends. The CDR3 nucleotides read TGTGCCAGCAGCCGATGGGACACGGAGAACACTGAAGCTTTCTTT. Translation: CASSRWDTENTEAFF.

The V and J genes are TRBV18 and TRBJ2-7, with 7 bases aligning to TRBD1. V was pared by 3 bases and J by 5 bases, with 7 bases of the junction left unmatched. CDR1 is KGHSH and CDR2 is LQKENI in the germline V gene. The CDR3 contains 14 residues. The CDR3 spells CASSPLDRLDEQYF. CDR3 bases: TGTGCCAGCTCACCGTTGGACAGGCTGGACGAGCAGTACTTC.

This chain joins TRBV10-3 and TRBJ2-5; D unresolved. The CDR3 totals 14 residues. Per the germline V gene, CDR1 is ENHRY and CDR2 is SYGVKD. The ends were cut back, 6 bases at V and 5 bases at J, with 16 bases in the middle. The CDR3 is CAIRRTGAGETQYF. CDR3 DNA: TGTGCCATCAGGAGAACTGGAGCCGGCGAGACCCAGTACTTC.